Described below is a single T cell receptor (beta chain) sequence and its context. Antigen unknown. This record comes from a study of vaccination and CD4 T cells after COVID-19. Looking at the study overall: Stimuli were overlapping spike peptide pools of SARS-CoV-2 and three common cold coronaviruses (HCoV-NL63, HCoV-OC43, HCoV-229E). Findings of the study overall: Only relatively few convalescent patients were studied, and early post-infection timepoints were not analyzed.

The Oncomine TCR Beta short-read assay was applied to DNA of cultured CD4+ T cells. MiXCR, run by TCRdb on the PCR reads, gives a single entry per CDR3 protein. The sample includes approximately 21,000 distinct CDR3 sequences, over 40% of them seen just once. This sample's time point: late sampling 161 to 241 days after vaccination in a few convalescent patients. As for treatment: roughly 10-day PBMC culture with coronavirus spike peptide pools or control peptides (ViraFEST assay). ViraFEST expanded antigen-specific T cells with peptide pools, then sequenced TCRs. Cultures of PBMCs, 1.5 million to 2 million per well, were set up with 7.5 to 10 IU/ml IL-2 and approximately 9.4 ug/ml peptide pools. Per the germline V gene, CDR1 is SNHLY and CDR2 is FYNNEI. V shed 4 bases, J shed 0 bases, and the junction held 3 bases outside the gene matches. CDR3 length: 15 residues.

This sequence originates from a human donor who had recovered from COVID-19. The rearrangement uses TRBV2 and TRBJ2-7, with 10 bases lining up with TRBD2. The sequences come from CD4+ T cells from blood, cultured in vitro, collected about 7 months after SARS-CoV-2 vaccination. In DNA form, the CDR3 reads TGTGCCAGCAGTGGGACTAGCGGTAACTCCTACGAGCAGTACTTC. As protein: CASSGTSGNSYEQYF.